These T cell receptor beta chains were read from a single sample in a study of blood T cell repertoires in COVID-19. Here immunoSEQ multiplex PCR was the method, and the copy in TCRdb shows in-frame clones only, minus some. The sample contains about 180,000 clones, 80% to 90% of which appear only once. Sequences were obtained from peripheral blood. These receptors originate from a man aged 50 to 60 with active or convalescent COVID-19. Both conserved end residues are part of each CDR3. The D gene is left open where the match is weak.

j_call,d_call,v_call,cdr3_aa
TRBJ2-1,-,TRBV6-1,CASSERGGGTYNEQFF
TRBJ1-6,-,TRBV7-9,CASSLAPKTAFYNSPLHF
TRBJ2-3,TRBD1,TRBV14,CASSQKQGATQYF
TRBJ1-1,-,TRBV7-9,CASSLARVSVSGTEAFF
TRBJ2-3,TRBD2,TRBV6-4,CASSLGLAGSTDTQYF
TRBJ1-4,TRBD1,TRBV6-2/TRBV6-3,CASSYTRDRILGEKLFF
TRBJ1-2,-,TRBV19,CASKSRTNYGYTF
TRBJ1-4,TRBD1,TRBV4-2,CASSQSTGDEKLFF
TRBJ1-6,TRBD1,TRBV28,CASSSPGQGSPLHF
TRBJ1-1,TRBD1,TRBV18,CASSTGQEVQAFF
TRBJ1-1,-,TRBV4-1,CASSLDDNSNTEAFF
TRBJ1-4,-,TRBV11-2,CASSLGRGQATNEKLFF
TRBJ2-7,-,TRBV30,CARGAGFGSYEQYF
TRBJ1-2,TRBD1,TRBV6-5,CASRQTGTGGLSYTF
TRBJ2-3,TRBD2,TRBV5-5,CASTTGTSFDTQYF
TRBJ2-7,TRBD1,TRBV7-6,CASSPSGTGGVYEQYF
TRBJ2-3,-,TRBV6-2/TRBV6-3,CASSYSRVQDTQYF
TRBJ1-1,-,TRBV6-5,CASRGARLNTEAFF
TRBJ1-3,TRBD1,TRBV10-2,CASGSGTGDFYGNTIYF
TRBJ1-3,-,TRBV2,CASSERAAVSGNTIYF
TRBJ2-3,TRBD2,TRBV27,CASSSIAGVGTQYF
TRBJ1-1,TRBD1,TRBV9,CASSDRQGMNTEAFF
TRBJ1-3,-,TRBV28,CASIPSRGSSGNTIYF
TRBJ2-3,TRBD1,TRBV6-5,CASMRDSNTDTQYF
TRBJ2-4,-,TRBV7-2,CASSPQKNIQYF
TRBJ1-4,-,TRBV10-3,CAISESTVLNEKLFF
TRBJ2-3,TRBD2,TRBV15,CATTTREADTQYF
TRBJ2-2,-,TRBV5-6,CASSLSLAGTGELFF
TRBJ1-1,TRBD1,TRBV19,CASTPRTGENTEAFF
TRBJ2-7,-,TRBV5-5,CASTTGGAYEQYF
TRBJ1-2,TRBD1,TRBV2,CASSERQGAVGYGYTF
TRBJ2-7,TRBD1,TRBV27,CASSLEYQQGTPYEQYF
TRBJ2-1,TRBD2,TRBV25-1,CASSETLADPREQFF
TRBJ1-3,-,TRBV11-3,CASSPGDSGNTIYF
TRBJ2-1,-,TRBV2,CASSLLATSTNEQFF
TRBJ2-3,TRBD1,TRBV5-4,CASSERQGRTDTQYF
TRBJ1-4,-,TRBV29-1,CSVRTSEKLFF
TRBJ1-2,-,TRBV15,CATGGRGYGYTF
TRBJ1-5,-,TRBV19,CASSSGLLAPQHF
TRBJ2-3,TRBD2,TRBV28,CASRPHTSSGGAVDTQYF
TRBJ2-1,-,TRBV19,CASSIGPQEAEQFF
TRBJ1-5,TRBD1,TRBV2,CASSGTGSNQPQHF
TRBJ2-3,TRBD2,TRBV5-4,CASSISGTGTQYF
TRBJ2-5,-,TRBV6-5,CASSYAQWETQYF
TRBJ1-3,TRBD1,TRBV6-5,CASTTGDSGNTIYF
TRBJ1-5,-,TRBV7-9,CASSLQAGQPQHF
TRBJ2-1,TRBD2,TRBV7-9,CASSPPRLAGVPGNEQFF
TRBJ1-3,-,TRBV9,CASSVGAQGKGNTIYF
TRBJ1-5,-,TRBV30,CAWSVRSLPHQPQHF
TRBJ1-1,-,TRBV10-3,CAISESGGGLNTEAFF
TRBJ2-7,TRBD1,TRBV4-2,CASSQPGQGVYEQYF
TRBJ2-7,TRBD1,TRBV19,CASSTGTGATEQYF
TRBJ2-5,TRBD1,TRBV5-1,CASSLAPGQQETQYF
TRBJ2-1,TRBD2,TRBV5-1,CASRPLAGGGNEQFF
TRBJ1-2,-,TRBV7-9,CASSHSATENYGYTF